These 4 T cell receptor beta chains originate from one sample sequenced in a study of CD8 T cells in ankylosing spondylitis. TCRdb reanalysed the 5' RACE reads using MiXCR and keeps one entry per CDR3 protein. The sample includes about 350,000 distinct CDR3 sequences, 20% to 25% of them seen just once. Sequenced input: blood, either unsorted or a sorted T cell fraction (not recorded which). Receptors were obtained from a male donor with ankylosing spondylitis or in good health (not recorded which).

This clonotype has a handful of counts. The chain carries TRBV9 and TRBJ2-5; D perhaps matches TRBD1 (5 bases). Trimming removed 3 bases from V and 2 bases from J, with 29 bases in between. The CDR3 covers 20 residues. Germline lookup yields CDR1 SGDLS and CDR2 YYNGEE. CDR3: CASSASLGQPKFGDQETQYF. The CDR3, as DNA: TGTGCCAGCAGCGCCTCCTTGGGGCAGCCCAAATTCGGTGATCAAGAGACCCAGTACTTC.

Here the CDR3 reads CSAREGGWETQYF. DNA for the CDR3: TGCAGTGCTAGAGAGGGGGGCTGGGAGACCCAGTACTTC. The chain has TRBV20-1 and TRBJ2-5, with D perhaps matching TRBD1 or TRBD2 (6 bases each). The CDR3 runs 13 residues. Germline V lookup: CDR1 DFQATT, CDR2 SNEGSKA (reference sequence). Deletions cut 0 bases from V and 5 bases from J, with 10 bases between.

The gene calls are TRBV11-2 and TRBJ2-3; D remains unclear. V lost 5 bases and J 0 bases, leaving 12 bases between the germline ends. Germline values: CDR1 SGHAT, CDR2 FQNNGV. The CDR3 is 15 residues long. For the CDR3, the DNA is TGTGCCAGCAGCAACGAACAACTAAGCACAGATACGCAGTATTTT. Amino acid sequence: CASSNEQLSTDTQYF.

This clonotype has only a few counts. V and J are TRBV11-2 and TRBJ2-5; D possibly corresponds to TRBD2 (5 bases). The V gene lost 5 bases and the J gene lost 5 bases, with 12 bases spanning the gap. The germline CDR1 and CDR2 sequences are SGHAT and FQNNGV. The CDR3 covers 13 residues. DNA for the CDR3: TGTGCCAGCAGCCGGGCGGAGGACGAGACCCAGTACTTC. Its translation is CASSRAEDETQYF.